The 17 T cell receptor beta chains below all came from one sample that was sequenced in a study of shared clonotypes between healthy human individuals. Sequencing was performed with immunoSEQ multiplex PCR; in TCRdb, only in-frame clones are kept and a portion is missing. The sample contains 2 million to 2.5 million clones, roughly 93% of which appear only once. The sequencing input was naive CD4+ T cells from PBMCs. Subset given: CD45RA+ positively selected. These receptors came from a man aged 18 to 29 in good health. Some clones in this sample may be carry-over from other donors' samples.

The chain links TRBV27 to TRBJ1-2; D uncertain. Germline assignment: CDR1 MNHEY and CDR2 SMNVEV (reference sequence). The V gene lost 4 bases and the J gene lost 6 bases, with 15 bases spanning the gap. This CDR3 is 14 amino acids long. The CDR3 sequence: CASSSLGLRDGYTF. For the CDR3, the DNA is TGTGCCAGCAGTTCTCTGGGCCTTAGGGATGGCTACACCTTC.

The chain uses TRBV18 and TRBJ2-5, with no clear D. The length of the CDR3 is 16 residues. Germline V CDR1 and CDR2: KGHSH, LQKENI. The V gene lost 5 bases and the J gene lost 2 bases, with 18 bases spanning the gap. The CDR3 is CASSAVVSPTQETQYF. The CDR3 nucleotides read TGTGCCAGCTCAGCGGTGGTATCACCCACTCAAGAGACCCAGTACTTC.

This sequence joins TRBV11-2 and TRBJ2-3, with 8 nucleotides matching TRBD2. There are 17 residues in the CDR3. V lost 2 bases, J lost 0 bases, and 7 bases stayed unmatched. Germline CDR1 is SGHAT and CDR2 is FQNNGV. The CDR3 loop is CASSLRLASYSTDTQYF. The CDR3 bases are TGTGCCAGCAGCTTAAGACTAGCGTCTTATAGCACAGATACGCAGTATTTT.

The gene calls are TRBV2 and TRBJ2-3; 12 bases match TRBD2. There are 14 residues in the CDR3. Trimming took 6 bases from V and 6 from J; bases not matched to a gene: 4. Germline CDR1 and CDR2: SNHLY and FYNNEI. The CDR3 region is CASRGTSGLDTQYF. CDR3 bases: TGTGCCAGCAGAGGGACTAGCGGGCTCGATACGCAGTATTTT.

With respect to this clone: The same CDR3 can be traced to other DNA sequences in this sample. The chain is built from TRBV30 and TRBJ2-5, with 10 positions matching TRBD2. Germline trimming cut 2 bases from V and 5 bases from J; bases unmatched to any gene: 8. The CDR3 runs to 15 residues. Germline loops: CDR1 GTSNPN, CDR2 SVGIG (reference sequence). The CDR3 DNA reads TGTGCCTGGAGTCTCGGGTTAGCGGGAGGCGAGACCCAGTACTTC. Amino acid sequence: CAWSLGLAGGETQYF.

Remarks on this clone: The sample contains more than one DNA sequence encoding this CDR3. The chain recombines TRBV5-1 with TRBJ1-3; D gene unclear. There are 14 residues in the CDR3. The germline V gene has CDR1 SGHRS and CDR2 YFSETQ. V was trimmed by 4 bases and J by 0 bases, leaving 8 bases between them. This CDR3 is CASSPGVSGNTIYF. The CDR3 coding sequence is TGCGCCAGCAGCCCTGGGGTCTCTGGAAACACCATATATTTT.

The chain joins TRBV14 to TRBJ1-1; 8 bases are a match to TRBD1. Germline trimming cut 1 base from V and 5 bases from J; bases unmatched to any gene: 6. The CDR3 contains 15 residues. Germline CDR1 SGHDN, CDR2 FVKESK. In DNA, the CDR3 is TGTGCCAGCAGCCAAGTTGGACAGGGAAGTACTGAAGCTTTCTTT. Protein product: CASSQVGQGSTEAFF.

This chain links TRBV5-1 with TRBJ2-5; D is unclear. This CDR3 region has 15 residues. V lost 1 base, J lost 1 base, and 11 bases lay in between. Per germline, CDR1 SGHRS and CDR2 YFSETQ. The chain's CDR3 is CASSLNWVAQETQYF. The CDR3, as DNA: TGCGCCAGCAGCTTGAATTGGGTAGCCCAAGAGACCCAGTACTTC. Using reference TRBV5-1 and TRBJ2-5 for the parts outside the CDR3, the full variable domain is KAGVTQTPRYLIKTRGQQVTLSCSPISGHRSVSWYQQTPGQGLQFLFEYFSETQRNKGNFPGRFSGRQFSNSRSEMNVSTLELGDSALYLCASSLNWVAQETQYFGPGTRLLVL.

The chain uses TRBV6-6 and TRBJ2-2, with 10 bases identical to TRBD1. From germline, CDR1 is MNHNY and CDR2 SVGAGI (reference sequence). The CDR3 contains 15 residues. V was pared by 2 bases and J by 8 bases, with 5 bases of the junction left unmatched. DNA for the CDR3: TGTGCCAGCAGTTACAGACAGGGGGCATTAGGGGAGCTGTTTTTT. As protein: CASSYRQGALGELFF.

The chain couples TRBV27 to TRBJ2-6, with TRBD2 matching 13 bases. The CDR3 consists of 19 residues. In germline, CDR1 is MNHEY, CDR2 SMNVEV (reference sequence). V was pared by 2 bases and J by 2 bases, with 6 bases of the junction left unmatched. CDR3 in amino acids: CASSLVGLAGAAGANVLTF. The CDR3 nucleotides are TGTGCCAGCAGTTTAGTTGGACTAGCGGGAGCGGCTGGGGCCAACGTCCTGACTTTC.

Comment on this clone: This sample includes further DNA sequences coding for the same CDR3. The chain couples TRBV5-1 to TRBJ2-7, with a tentative D call TRBD1 (6 bases). V was cut by 8 bases and J by 1 base, with 10 bases left in between. CDR1 SGHRS and CDR2 YFSETQ come from the germline V gene. The CDR3 contains 12 residues. The DNA of the CDR3 is TGCGCCAGTACCGGACAGTCCTACGAGCAGTACTTC. This codes for CASTGQSYEQYF. The variable domain in full, with the rest retrieved from reference TRBV5-1 and TRBJ2-7, is KAGVTQTPRYLIKTRGQQVTLSCSPISGHRSVSWYQQTPGQGLQFLFEYFSETQRNKGNFPGRFSGRQFSNSRSEMNVSTLELGDSALYLCASTGQSYEQYFGPGTRLTVT.

The V call is TRBV5-6, the J call TRBJ1-5; no clear D. The V and J ends lost 4 bases and 11 bases respectively, with 22 bases between them. Germline V lookup: CDR1 SGHDT, CDR2 YYEEEE. This CDR3 has 15 amino acids. The CDR3 coding sequence is TGTGCCAGCAGCCGGAACAGAGGATCTCATTTGGCCCAGCATTTT. Its protein is CASSRNRGSHLAQHF.

This clone has more than one count but fewer than ten. The V call is TRBV28, the J call TRBJ1-1; 8 nucleotides line up with TRBD1. The CDR3 runs to 14 residues. J was trimmed by 0 bases and V by 6 bases; bases with no gene match: 3. Germline V gene lookup returns CDR1 MDHEN and CDR2 SYDVKM. The CDR3 coding sequence is TGTGCCAGCAGACCCAGGGGGCTGAACACTGAAGCTTTCTTT. It codes for CASRPRGLNTEAFF.

This clone was seen a few times. The genes are TRBV30 and TRBJ1-4, with D maybe TRBD1 (5 bases). The V gene's germline CDR1 is GTSNPN and CDR2 SVGIG (reference sequence). This CDR3 is 16 amino acids long. Trimming left V 0 bases short and J 8 bases short, with 19 bases between. The CDR3 loop reads CAWSVLFGARDEKLFF. The CDR3 DNA is TGTGCCTGGAGTGTACTGTTCGGGGCTCGGGACGAAAAACTGTTTTTT.

The V gene is TRBV5-4, the J gene TRBJ2-7, with 8 nucleotides matching TRBD1. The CDR3 loop spans 14 amino acids. Germline V gene lookup returns CDR1 SGHNT and CDR2 YYREEE (reference sequence). With 5 bases clipped from V and 2 bases from J, the junction kept 6 bases outside the gene matches. CDR3 nucleotides: TGTGCCAGCAGTCCCTGGGGACAGGCCTACGAGCAGTACTTC. The encoded protein is CASSPWGQAYEQYF.

This chain joins TRBV28 and TRBJ1-2; 11 nucleotides line up with TRBD1. This CDR3 is 18 amino acids long. CDR1 and CDR2 from the germline V gene are MDHEN and SYDVKM. The J segment lost 7 bases and the V segment lost 10 bases, leaving 23 bases of the junction unmatched. CDR3 nucleotides: TGTGCCACTCGGGAAATTCCGGGACAGGGGGACCTTAAGAGTGGCTACACCTTC. Protein sequence: CATREIPGQGDLKSGYTF.

As to this clone: The same CDR3 also results from other DNA sequences found in this sample. The chain recombines TRBV28 with TRBJ1-4; the D is unclear. The CDR3 spans 11 residues. Trimming removed 5 bases from V and 8 bases from J, with 6 bases in between. Germline loops: CDR1 MDHEN, CDR2 SYDVKM. Here the CDR3 DNA reads TGTGCCAGCAGTCCTAGGGAAAAACTGTTTTTT. It codes for CASSPREKLFF.